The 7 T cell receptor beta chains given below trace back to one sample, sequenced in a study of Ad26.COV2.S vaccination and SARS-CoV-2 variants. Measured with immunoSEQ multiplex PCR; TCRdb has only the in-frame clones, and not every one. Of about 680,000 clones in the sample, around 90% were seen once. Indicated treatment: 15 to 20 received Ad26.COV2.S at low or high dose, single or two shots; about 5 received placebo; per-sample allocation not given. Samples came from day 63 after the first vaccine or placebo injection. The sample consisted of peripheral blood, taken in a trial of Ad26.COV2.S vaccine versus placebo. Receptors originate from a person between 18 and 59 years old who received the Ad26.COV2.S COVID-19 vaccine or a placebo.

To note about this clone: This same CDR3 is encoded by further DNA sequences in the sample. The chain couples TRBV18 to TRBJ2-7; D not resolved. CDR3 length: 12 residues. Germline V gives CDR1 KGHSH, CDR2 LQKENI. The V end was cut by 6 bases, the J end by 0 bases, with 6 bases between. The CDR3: CASSPSSYEQYF. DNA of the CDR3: TGTGCCAGCTCCCCCTCCTCCTACGAGCAGTACTTC.

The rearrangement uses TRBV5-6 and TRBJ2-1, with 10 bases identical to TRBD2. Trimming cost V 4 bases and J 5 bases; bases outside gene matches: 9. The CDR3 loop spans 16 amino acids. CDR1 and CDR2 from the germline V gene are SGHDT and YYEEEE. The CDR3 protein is CASSRRGLASNNEQFF. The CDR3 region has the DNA TGTGCCAGCAGCCGGAGGGGACTAGCGTCCAACAATGAGCAGTTCTTC.

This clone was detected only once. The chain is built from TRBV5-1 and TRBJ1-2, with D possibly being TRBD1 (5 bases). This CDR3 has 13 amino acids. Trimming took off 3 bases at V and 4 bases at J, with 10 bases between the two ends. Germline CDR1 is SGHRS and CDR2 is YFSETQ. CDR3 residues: CASSSGRLYGYTF. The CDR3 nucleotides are TGCGCCAGCAGCTCAGGGCGACTCTATGGCTACACCTTC.

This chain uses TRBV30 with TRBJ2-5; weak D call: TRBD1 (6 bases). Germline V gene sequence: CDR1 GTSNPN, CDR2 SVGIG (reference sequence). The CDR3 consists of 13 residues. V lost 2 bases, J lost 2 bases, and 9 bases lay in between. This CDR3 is CAWSLGQQETQYF. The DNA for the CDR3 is TGTGCCTGGAGTTTAGGACAGCAAGAGACCCAGTACTTC.

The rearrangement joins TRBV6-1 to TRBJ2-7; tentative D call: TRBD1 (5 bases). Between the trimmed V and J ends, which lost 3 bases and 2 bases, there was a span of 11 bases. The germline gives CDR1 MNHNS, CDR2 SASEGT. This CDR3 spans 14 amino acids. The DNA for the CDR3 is TGTGCCAGCAGTGAGTCAGGGCTCACCTACGAGCAGTACTTC. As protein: CASSESGLTYEQYF.

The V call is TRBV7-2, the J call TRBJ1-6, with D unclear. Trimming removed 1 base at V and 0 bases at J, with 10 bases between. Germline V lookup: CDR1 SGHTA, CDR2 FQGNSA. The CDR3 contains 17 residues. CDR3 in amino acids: CASSLVPWSSYNSPLHF. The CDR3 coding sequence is TGTGCCAGCAGCTTAGTACCGTGGAGCTCCTATAATTCACCCCTCCACTTT.

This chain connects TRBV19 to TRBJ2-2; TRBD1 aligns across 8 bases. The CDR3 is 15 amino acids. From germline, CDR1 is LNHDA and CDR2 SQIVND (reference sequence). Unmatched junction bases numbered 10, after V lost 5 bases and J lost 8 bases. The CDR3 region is CASSPDRVVTGELFF. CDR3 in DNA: TGTGCCAGTAGTCCGGACAGGGTAGTCACTGGGGAGCTGTTTTTT.